The 21 T cell receptor beta chains in this list originate from one sample, sequenced in a study of T cell changes during pregnancy in multiple sclerosis. Only in-frame clones appear in the TCRdb table, and some are missing; sequencing was by immunoSEQ multiplex PCR. Found here are approximately 83,000 clones, 90% to 95% of them singletons; the top ten hold roughly 2.2%. The specimen was peripheral blood, collected in the third trimester of pregnancy. Every receptor here comes from a female donor with multiple sclerosis, enrolled in a pregnancy study.

The gene calls are TRBV19 and TRBJ1-5; 10 nucleotides agree with TRBD1. V gave up 7 bases and J gave up 4 bases; unmatched junction bases: 16. The CDR3 extends over 18 amino acids. Germline values: CDR1 LNHDA, CDR2 SQIVND (reference sequence). The CDR3 spells CASTRDRGRGIANQPQHF. The CDR3 coding sequence is TGTGCCAGTACCCGGGACAGGGGAAGGGGGATAGCGAATCAGCCCCAGCATTTT.

The rearrangement links TRBV7-2 to TRBJ1-3; D not certain. The CDR3 covers 16 residues. V shed 3 bases and J shed 0 bases, with 12 bases lying between them. Germline values: CDR1 SGHTA, CDR2 FQGNSA. This CDR3 is CASSFGAALSGNTIYF. CDR3 in DNA: TGTGCCAGCAGCTTTGGTGCAGCGCTCTCTGGAAACACCATATATTTT.

This clone was picked up many times. This chain links TRBV9 with TRBJ2-7, with a possible D match to TRBD2 (5 bases). CDR1 is SGDLS and CDR2 is YYNGEE in the germline V gene. Trimming shortened V by 3 bases and J by 2 bases, and 18 bases separated the two germline ends. The CDR3 has 16 amino acids. CDR3 DNA: TGTGCCAGCAGCGACGGGATTGGCGGAGAAACCTACGAGCAGTACTTC. This encodes CASSDGIGGETYEQYF.

J is TRBJ2-7 and V is TRBV29-1; the match to TRBD1 covers 11 bases. In germline, CDR1 is SQVTM, CDR2 ANQGSEA. CDR3 length equals 12 residues. V was clipped by 5 bases and J by 6 bases; unmatched bases: 3. The CDR3 reads CSVWTGGREQYF. CDR3 sequence (DNA): TGCAGCGTTTGGACAGGGGGCCGCGAGCAGTACTTC.

This clone was observed a single time. DNA for the CDR3: TGTGCCAGCAGTTCCTTTGGGGGACAGGGACACAATCAGCCCCAGCATTTT. Translated: CASSSFGGQGHNQPQHF. The chain recombines TRBV28 with TRBJ1-5; TRBD1 agrees at 9 bases. The CDR3 loop spans 17 amino acids. J gave up 3 bases and V 4 bases, and 10 bases lay outside the gene matches. The V gene's germline CDR1 is MDHEN and CDR2 SYDVKM.

This chain connects TRBV28 to TRBJ2-1; 8 bases line up with TRBD2. Germline trimming cut 7 bases from V and 7 bases from J; bases unmatched to any gene: 9. CDR3 length: 14 residues. CDR1 and CDR2 from the germline V gene are MDHEN and SYDVKM. This CDR3 is CASISSGTVNEQFF. The DNA of the CDR3 is TGTGCCAGCATTAGTAGCGGGACGGTAAATGAGCAGTTCTTC.

The chain has TRBV5-1 and TRBJ2-4; TRBD2 matches at 10 bases. CDR1 is SGHRS, CDR2 YFSETQ, per germline. CDR3 size: 17 residues. Trimming removed 4 bases from V and 2 bases from J; junction bases left unmatched: 9. The DNA of the CDR3 is TGCGCCAGCAGCCCCACTAGCGGGGTAGGGACCAAAAACATTCAGTACTTC. Protein product: CASSPTSGVGTKNIQYF.

This chain connects TRBV4-3 to TRBJ2-2; weak D call: TRBD2 (6 bases). Germline assignment: CDR1 LGHNA and CDR2 YSLEER. V gave up 0 bases and J gave up 7 bases, with 12 bases separating them. This CDR3 is 15 amino acids long. The CDR3, as DNA: TGCGCCAGCAGCCAAGAGAAGCTGGAGGGCGGGGAGCTGTTTTTT. Its translation: CASSQEKLEGGELFF.

The rearrangement links TRBV4-3 to TRBJ2-7; 8 bases align to TRBD2. CDR1 LGHNA and CDR2 YSLEER come from the germline V gene. The CDR3 covers 16 residues. Trimming removed 4 bases from V and 7 bases from J; junction bases left unmatched: 15. This CDR3 reads CASSPQAGARVGEQYF. As DNA, the CDR3 is TGCGCCAGCAGCCCCCAAGCGGGGGCGCGGGTGGGGGAGCAGTACTTC.

V usage is TRBV7-9 and J usage is TRBJ2-1, with 7 bases that match TRBD1. Germline V CDR1 and CDR2: SEHNR, FQNEAQ (reference sequence). CDR3 length: 15 residues. With 5 bases clipped from V and 5 bases from J, the junction kept 9 bases outside the gene matches. The CDR3 region is CASSTRTGLNNEQFF. The CDR3 nucleotides read TGTGCCAGCAGCACCAGGACAGGACTCAACAATGAGCAGTTCTTC.

This chain uses TRBV28 with TRBJ1-2, with D maybe TRBD1 (6 bases). Germline CDR1 reads MDHEN; CDR2 reads SYDVKM. The CDR3 loop spans 15 amino acids. With 3 bases removed from V and 8 bases from J, the gap between germline ends came to 19 bases. This chain's CDR3 is CASSLEVQGSGGYTF. The CDR3 DNA is TGTGCCAGCAGTTTGGAAGTCCAGGGGTCTGGAGGCTACACCTTC.

The chain is built from TRBV19 and TRBJ2-7; TRBD2 aligns across 11 bases. CDR3 length: 14 residues. The V segment lost 3 bases and the J segment 4 bases; nucleotides outside the gene matches: 2. Per germline, CDR1 LNHDA and CDR2 SQIVND (reference sequence). The CDR3 sequence: CASSISSGRYEQYF. In nucleotides, the CDR3 is TGTGCCAGTAGTATTTCTAGCGGGAGGTACGAGCAGTACTTC.

The CDR3: CASSSGLAGSYNEQFF. In nucleotides, the CDR3 is TGTGCCAGCAGTTCGGGACTAGCGGGATCCTACAATGAGCAGTTCTTC. V gene TRBV6-5 combines with J gene TRBJ2-1; TRBD2 agrees at 13 bases. V was pared by 4 bases and J by 1 base, with 1 base of the junction left unmatched. Germline assignment: CDR1 MNHEY and CDR2 SVGAGI. The CDR3 consists of 16 residues.

A single count supports this clone. Germline and junction disagree at one end, which may indicate a read error. The genes are TRBV5-6 and TRBJ2-1, with TRBD2 matching over 16 bases. The CDR3 spans 15 residues. Per germline, CDR1 SGHDT and CDR2 YYEEEE. CDR3 sequence: CASSLGLAGGGEQFF. The CDR3, as DNA: TGTGCCAGCAGTTTGGGACTAGCGGGAGGGGGTGAGCAGTTCTTC. The full variable domain, completed using reference TRBV5-6 and TRBJ2-1, is DAGVTQSPTHLIKTRGQQVTLRCSPKSGHDTVSWYQQALGQGPQFIFQYYEEEERQRGNFPDRFSGHQFPNYSSELNVNALLLGDSALYLCASSLGLAGGGEQFFGPGTRLTVL.

The rearrangement joins TRBV19 to TRBJ2-3, with 11 bases fitting TRBD2. The CDR3 consists of 18 residues. CDR1 is LNHDA, CDR2 SQIVND, per germline (reference sequence). Unmatched junction bases numbered 10, after V lost 4 bases and J lost 1 base. The CDR3 coding sequence is TGTGCCAGTAGTACGGCTACTAGCGGGAGTTGGGGCACAGATACGCAGTATTTT. Amino acids: CASSTATSGSWGTDTQYF.

The CDR3 bases are TGTGCCAGCAGTCCCGGACGTGGACTAGCCAAAAACATTCAGTACTTC. It yields the protein CASSPGRGLAKNIQYF. The genes are TRBV28 and TRBJ2-4, with D tentatively TRBD2 (5 bases). Trimming left V 5 bases short and J 0 bases short, with 14 bases between. The V gene's germline CDR1 is MDHEN and CDR2 SYDVKM. This CDR3 is built from 16 residues.

The J gene is TRBJ1-1, the V gene TRBV21-1; the D call of TRBD1 is as the table states it, not checked on the DNA. TRBV21-1 is assigned pseudogene status. The CDR3 sequence is 14 residues long. The CDR3 protein is CASSSCRGNTEAFF. The CDR3 nucleotides are TGTGCCAGCAGCAGTTGCAGGGGTAACACTGAAGCTTTCTTT.

The V gene is TRBV5-1, the J gene TRBJ2-3; TRBD1 aligns across 7 bases. This CDR3 comprises 15 residues. Germline CDR1 and CDR2: SGHRS and YFSETQ. V gave up 0 bases and J gave up 4 bases; unmatched junction bases: 5. This CDR3 reads CASSLAGQGADTQYF. In DNA, the CDR3 is TGCGCCAGCAGCTTGGCCGGGCAGGGGGCAGATACGCAGTATTTT.

The rearrangement links TRBV5-4 to TRBJ2-1; the D gene is possibly TRBD2 (6 bases). Germline V gives CDR1 SGHNT, CDR2 YYREEE (reference sequence). The V gene lost 4 bases and the J gene lost 7 bases, with 12 bases spanning the gap. CDR3 size: 13 residues. This CDR3 reads CASSPGTSNEQFF. The CDR3 nucleotides read TGTGCCAGCAGCCCCGGGACTTCGAATGAGCAGTTCTTC.

This chain links TRBV5-1 with TRBJ2-3; TRBD1 is a possible D gene (6 bases). Per the germline V gene, CDR1 is SGHRS and CDR2 is YFSETQ. The CDR3 is made up of 15 amino acids. Trimming removed 2 bases from V and 0 bases from J, with 10 bases in between. CDR3 in DNA: TGCGCCAGCAGCTTACAGGGTAGGAGCACAGATACGCAGTATTTT. Its translation: CASSLQGRSTDTQYF.

The chain joins TRBV10-3 to TRBJ2-7; 10 bases align to TRBD1. Germline CDR1 reads ENHRY; CDR2 reads SYGVKD. Trimming at V came to 6 bases and at J to 1 base, leaving 3 bases not matched to a gene. This CDR3 is built from 14 residues. As DNA, the CDR3 is TGTGCCATCAGACCGGGACAGGGGTCCTACGAGCAGTACTTC. Amino acids: CAIRPGQGSYEQYF.